These 25 T cell receptor beta chains came from one sample sequenced in a study of T cells in Graves' hyperthyroidism and ophthalmopathy. Authors of the study amplified TCR beta CDR3 regions from RNA transcripts. HTBI primers were used for first-round RT-PCR of the TCR CDR3. Using its own MiXCR run on the multiplex PCR reads, TCRdb lists one record per CDR3 protein. The repertoire consists of about 540,000 distinct CDR3 sequences, with around 45% occurring once and the leading ten covering around 8%. Sequencing was carried out using peripheral blood or thyroid tissue (not recorded which). The origin of the receptors is a woman younger than 35 with Graves' hyperthyroidism.

This clonotype was seen ten or more times. The chain joins TRBV3-1 to TRBJ2-6, with D unresolved. V shed 4 bases and J shed 0 bases, with 13 bases lying between them. The germline gives CDR1 LGHDT, CDR2 YNNKEL (reference sequence). The CDR3 loop spans 17 amino acids. The chain's CDR3 is CASSPSYRSSGANVLTF. The CDR3 DNA follows: TGTGCCAGCAGCCCGTCATACCGGAGCTCTGGGGCCAACGTCCTGACTTTC.

Many counts were recorded for this clonotype. J is TRBJ1-1 and V is TRBV5-1; no definite D call. CDR1 SGHRS and CDR2 YFSETQ come from the germline V gene. This CDR3 is built from 14 residues. V lost 0 bases and J lost 6, with 12 bases in between. The CDR3 coding sequence is TGCGCCAGCAGCTTGGGAACAGAGGACCCTGAAGCTTTCTTT. It specifies CASSLGTEDPEAFF.

This chain links TRBV19 with TRBJ2-7, with 10 positions matching TRBD2. TRBJ2-1 explains the end of the DNA better; the J call may be wrong. Germline V CDR1 and CDR2: LNHDA, SQIVND (reference sequence). CDR3 length: 14 residues. This CDR3 reads CASMDLAGVDEQFF. The CDR3 region has the DNA TGTGCCAGTATGGATCTAGCGGGAGTAGATGAGCAGTTCTTC.

This clonotype was detected ten times or more. The gene calls are TRBV10-3 and TRBJ2-5, with D hard to call. Trimming removed 2 bases from V and 5 bases from J, with 9 bases in between. CDR3 length equals 13 residues. CDR1 and CDR2 (germline): ENHRY, SYGVKD. The CDR3 is CAISEPSRETQYF. The DNA for the CDR3 is TGTGCCATCAGTGAGCCCTCAAGGGAGACCCAGTACTTC.

The CDR3 DNA reads as TGTGCCAGCAGCTTAGAGCGGACAGGGGGCTCGAATGGCTACACCTTC. It is translated as CASSLERTGGSNGYTF. The chain uses TRBV7-8 and TRBJ1-2; 11 bases line up with TRBD1. Germline V gene lookup returns CDR1 SGHVS and CDR2 FQNEAQ. With V trimmed by 1 base and J by 6 bases, 7 bases remained unmatched. The CDR3 sequence is 16 residues long.

V and J are TRBV29-1 and TRBJ1-5; perhaps TRBD1 as D (5 bases). CDR1 is SQVTM and CDR2 is ANQGSEA in the germline V gene. Trimming pared 4 bases from V and 7 bases from J, leaving 14 bases between. This CDR3 has 13 amino acids. The CDR3 DNA reads TGCAGCGTTGTGGTACCTTGGGGGCAGCCCCAGCATTTT. Residues: CSVVVPWGQPQHF.

A note on this clonotype: Since a much larger clone is just one base distant, this may be a read error. The CDR3 sequence is CAGSLESLGPTGEQYF. CDR3 in DNA: TGTGCCGGCAGTTTAGAGTCTCTGGGACCGACGGGGGAGCAGTACTTC. This rearrangement joins TRBV12-3 or TRBV12-4 to TRBJ2-7; D could derive from TRBD1 or TRBD2 (5 bases each). The CDR3 is 16 residues long.

This clonotype appeared a few times. The chain combines TRBV5-1 with TRBJ2-7; the D is unclear. CDR1 and CDR2 (germline): SGHRS, YFSETQ. Trimming pared 1 base from V and 0 bases from J, leaving 14 bases between. The CDR3 covers 16 residues. As DNA, the CDR3 is TGCGCCAGCAGCTTGACCCAACCTGGTCGCTCCTACGAGCAGTACTTC. This gives the protein CASSLTQPGRSYEQYF.

V and J are TRBV12-3 or TRBV12-4 and TRBJ1-1, with 7 bases matching TRBD1. The J segment lost 6 bases and the V segment lost 6 bases, leaving 10 bases of the junction unmatched. The CDR3 length is 14 residues. In DNA form, the CDR3 reads TGTGCCAGCAGGTACGGAGGGACAGCGGCTGAAGCTTTCTTT. It yields the protein CASRYGGTAAEAFF.

The J gene is TRBJ1-3, the V gene TRBV11-1, with D uncertain. V gave up 1 base and J gave up 0 bases, with 10 bases separating them. This CDR3 spans 16 amino acids. The germline gives CDR1 SGHAT, CDR2 FQDESV (reference sequence). CDR3 protein: CASSLGPILSGNTIYF. The CDR3 DNA reads as TGTGCCAGCAGCTTAGGGCCGATACTCTCTGGAAACACCATATATTTT.

V gene TRBV12-3 or TRBV12-4 combines with J gene TRBJ2-6, with TRBD1 matching over 10 bases. V dropped 5 bases and J dropped 4; count of bases not matched to a gene: 8. This CDR3 is built from 17 residues. As DNA, the CDR3 is TGTGCCAGCAGTCAGGGACAGGGGAACACCGGGGCCAACGTCCTGACTTTC. Its protein product is CASSQGQGNTGANVLTF.

As regards this clonotype: A read error may explain this, as a much larger clone is one base away. The genes are TRBV5-4 and TRBJ1-1; the D gene is possibly TRBD1 (6 bases). Germline V gene sequence: CDR1 SGHNT, CDR2 YYREEE (reference sequence). The CDR3 has 13 residues. CDR3 nucleotide sequence: TGTGCCAGCAGCTTTTATGGGGACACTGAAACTTTCTTT. Protein: CASSFYGDTETFF.

This clonotype was counted ten times or more. The chain has TRBV7-2 and TRBJ1-2, with 7 bases that match TRBD1. This CDR3 has 15 amino acids. The germline V gene encodes CDR1 SGHTA and CDR2 FQGNSA. Germline trimming cut 2 bases from V and 7 bases from J; bases unmatched to any gene: 10. The CDR3 loop is CASSLHGQEGTGYTF. CDR3 coding DNA: TGTGCCAGCAGCTTACACGGACAGGAGGGAACTGGCTACACCTTC.

The rearrangement links TRBV4-2 to TRBJ2-7; D remains ambiguous. V was shortened by 2 bases and J by 8 bases, with 10 bases between the two germline ends. This CDR3 contains 12 residues. In germline, CDR1 is LGHNA, CDR2 YNFKEQ. CDR3 nucleotides: TGTGCCAGCAGCCAACTCTCTGGACAGCAGTACTTC. Amino acids: CASSQLSGQQYF.

Ten or more counts support this clonotype. This chain links TRBV14 with TRBJ2-7; D possibly corresponds to TRBD2 (5 bases). V shed 3 bases and J shed 3 bases, with 15 bases lying between them. The germline CDR1 and CDR2 sequences are SGHDN and FVKESK. This CDR3 region has 15 residues. Here the CDR3 reads CASSQEAVPLYEQYF. CDR3 in DNA: TGTGCCAGCAGCCAGGAAGCGGTACCGCTCTACGAGCAGTACTTC.

The chain employs TRBV7-3 and TRBJ2-3, with 7 positions matching TRBD2. From germline, CDR1 is SGHTA and CDR2 FQGTGA. Trimming removed 3 bases from V and 6 bases from J; junction bases left unmatched: 24. The CDR3 is 20 amino acids. CDR3 DNA: TGTGCCAGCAGCTTCCCGTCCCCTCACTTCAGCGGGAATCGATGGGATACGCAGTATTTT. It codes for CASSFPSPHFSGNRWDTQYF.

The chain links TRBV7-9 to TRBJ2-6; D remains unclear. The germline V gene has CDR1 SEHNR and CDR2 FQNEAQ (reference sequence). V was shortened by 7 bases and J by 0 bases, with 7 bases between the two germline ends. The CDR3 extends over 14 amino acids. The CDR3 is CASTPGSGANVLTF. Written as DNA, the CDR3 is TGTGCCAGCACCCCGGGCTCTGGGGCCAACGTCCTGACTTTC.

The chain joins TRBV19 to TRBJ2-2; D possibly corresponds to TRBD2 (6 bases). The germline gives CDR1 LNHDA, CDR2 SQIVND (reference sequence). This CDR3 spans 14 amino acids. The V end lost 4 bases, the J end lost 4 bases, and 10 bases lay between the germline ends. The CDR3 is CASSTAGSTGELFF. CDR3 bases: TGTGCCAGTAGTACCGCGGGGTCCACCGGGGAGCTGTTTTTT. The variable domain in full, completed from reference TRBV19 and TRBJ2-2, reads DGGITQSPKYLFRKEGQNVTLSCEQNLNHDAMYWYRQDPGQGLRLIYYSQIVNDFQKGDIAEGYSVSREKKESFPLTVTSAQKNPTAFYLCASSTAGSTGELFFGEGSRLTVL.

This clonotype was found many times. This rearrangement joins TRBV9 to TRBJ2-2; D unresolved. The CDR3 runs to 16 residues. Looked up from germline, CDR1 is SGDLS and CDR2 is YYNGEE. V was clipped by 0 bases and J by 3 bases, with 12 bases between them. CDR3 amino acids: CASSVASVVDTGELFF. The CDR3 DNA sequence: TGTGCCAGCAGCGTAGCATCGGTCGTGGACACCGGGGAGCTGTTTTTT.

This sequence joins TRBV7-3 and TRBJ2-2; 10 bases are a match to TRBD1. The V segment lost 2 bases and the J segment 3 bases; nucleotides outside the gene matches: 3. Germline V CDR1 and CDR2: SGHTA, FQGTGA. CDR3 size: 16 residues. CDR3: CASSLDGQGDTGELFF. For the CDR3, the DNA is TGTGCCAGCAGCTTAGACGGACAGGGGGACACCGGGGAGCTGTTTTTT.

The chain is built from TRBV7-9 and TRBJ2-7; D call uncertain. This CDR3 contains 12 residues. Germline V gene sequence: CDR1 SEHNR, CDR2 FQNEAQ (reference sequence). The V and J ends lost 4 bases and 8 bases respectively, with 12 bases between them. DNA for the CDR3: TGTGCCAGCAGCTACCCACGTGGCAAGCAGTACTTC. Encoded protein: CASSYPRGKQYF.

This chain joins TRBV3-1 and TRBJ2-7, with 14 bases lining up with TRBD2. The CDR3 covers 17 residues. V shed 1 base and J 6 bases; nucleotides not matched to a gene: 8. The germline gives CDR1 LGHDT, CDR2 YNNKEL (reference sequence). This CDR3 reads CASSQGLAGGPGSEQYF. The DNA of the CDR3 is TGTGCCAGCAGCCAAGGACTAGCGGGAGGGCCTGGGTCCGAGCAGTACTTC.

This clonotype was recorded at least ten times. The rearrangement joins TRBV3-1 to TRBJ1-2; D unclear. V lost 0 bases and J 5 bases, leaving 10 bases between the germline ends. CDR1 is LGHDT and CDR2 is YNNKEL in the germline V gene (reference sequence). The CDR3 is 14 residues long. The DNA of the CDR3 is TGTGCCAGCAGCCAAGAGTCCCCGATTTATGGCTACACCTTC. It is translated as CASSQESPIYGYTF.

The table lists this clonotype with a few counts. The V and J genes are TRBV29-1 and TRBJ2-1; 7 positions agree with TRBD1. Trimming removed 6 bases from V and 9 bases from J; junction bases left unmatched: 14. The CDR3 consists of 14 residues. Germline V gene sequence: CDR1 SQVTM, CDR2 ANQGSEA. The CDR3 DNA is TGCAGCGTGCCTAGGGACAGTGGGTTTTTTGAGCAGTTCTTC. It encodes CSVPRDSGFFEQFF.

Turning to this clonotype: This may stem from a read error, because a much larger clone lies one nucleotide away. V usage is TRBV12-5 and J usage is TRBJ1-1; D gene unclear. The germline gives CDR1 LGHNT, CDR2 FRNRAP. This CDR3 is 15 amino acids long. CDR3 loop: CTSGPVRRGGGEAFF. For the CDR3, the DNA is TGTACTAGTGGTCCCGTCAGGAGAGGCGGCGGTGAAGCTTTCTTT.